This TCR beta chain was identified during a study of T cells in Graves' hyperthyroidism and ophthalmopathy. The authors deemed Graves' hyperthyroidism stable absent ophthalmopathy progression within 18 months. Amplified regions were TCR beta CDR3 sequences from RNA transcripts. Initially, a first-round RT-PCR of the TCR CDR3 employed the HTBI primer set. TCRdb reprocessed the multiplex PCR reads via MiXCR and lists one record per CDR3 protein. The sample yields approximately 300,000 distinct CDR3 sequences, around 16% seen once. The CDR3 covers 16 residues. Germline lookup yields CDR1 SEHNR and CDR2 FQNEAQ (reference sequence). With V trimmed by 5 bases and J by 7 bases, 13 bases remained unmatched.

The chain couples TRBV7-9 to TRBJ2-1; 8 positions agree with TRBD1. Material for sequencing was blood. This receptor was taken from a man aged 30 to 45 with Graves' hyperthyroidism. Here the CDR3 DNA reads TGTGCCAGCAGCGGTCCCAGGGGGCGCAGGGCGAATGAGCAGTTCTTC. It specifies CASSGPRGRRANEQFF.